What follows are 30 T cell receptor beta chains derived from one specimen sequenced in a study of cytomegalovirus exposure and HLA in healthy donors. Sequencing used immunoSEQ multiplex PCR; TCRdb keeps in-frame clones, though not all of them. The sample lists about 180,000 clones, about 86% seen once, with more than 1.2% in the top ten. Sequencing used PBMCs. These receptors all stem from a woman in her twenties or thirties in good health and CMV-seronegative.

The chain couples TRBV13 to TRBJ1-1; D may be TRBD1 (5 bases). Germline lookup yields CDR1 PRHDT and CDR2 FYEKMQ (reference sequence). This CDR3 has 13 residues. Trimming took off 5 bases at V and 2 bases at J, with 9 bases between the two ends. The CDR3 spells CASSGQTNTEAFF. DNA for the CDR3: TGTGCCAGCAGCGGACAAACCAACACTGAAGCTTTCTTT. The variable domain in full, completed from reference TRBV13 and TRBJ1-1, reads AAGVIQSPRHLIKEKRETATLKCYPIPRHDTVYWYQQGPGQDPQFLISFYEKMQSDKGSIPDRFSAQQFSDYHSELNMSSLELGDSALYFCASSGQTNTEAFFGQGTRLTVV.

This chain links TRBV29-1 with TRBJ2-7; TRBD1 is a possible D gene (7 bases). This CDR3 is built from 16 residues. V shed 1 base and J shed 2 bases, with 18 bases lying between them. Germline V CDR1 and CDR2: SQVTM, ANQGSEA. CDR3 coding DNA: TGCAGCGTTGAAGCTGATTCAGGGGGGTTCGCCTACGAGCAGTACTTC. This gives the protein CSVEADSGGFAYEQYF.

J is TRBJ1-1 and V is TRBV20-1; the D gene is possibly TRBD1 (6 bases). Germline-derived CDR1 and CDR2 are DFQATT and SNEGSKA (reference sequence). The CDR3 consists of 11 residues. V was pared by 6 bases and J by 7 bases, with 12 bases between. This chain's CDR3 is CSAGGAGEAFF. The DNA of the CDR3 is TGCAGTGCAGGGGGGGCTGGTGAAGCTTTCTTT.

The rearrangement links TRBV7-9 to TRBJ1-3, with TRBD1 matching over 8 bases. V lost 6 bases and J lost 5; bases outside the gene matches: 6. This CDR3 contains 14 residues. Germline V gene data show CDR1 as SEHNR and CDR2 as FQNEAQ (reference sequence). The CDR3 nucleotides are TGTGCCAGCAGAGACGGACAGGGTAGAAACACCATATATTTT. This encodes CASRDGQGRNTIYF. Drawing the rest from reference TRBV7-9 and TRBJ1-3, the complete variable domain is DTGVSQNPRHKITKRGQNVTFRCDPISEHNRLYWYRQTLGQGPEFLTYFQNEAQLEKSRLLSDRFSAERPKGSFSTLEIQRTEQGDSAMYLCASRDGQGRNTIYFGEGSWLTVV.

The rearrangement links TRBV10-2 to TRBJ2-1, with 16 positions matching TRBD2. Unmatched junction bases numbered 6, after V lost 4 bases and J lost 9 bases. Germline V CDR1 and CDR2: WSHSY, SAAADI. The CDR3 runs to 16 residues. CDR3 nucleotides: TGCGCCAGCAGTGTACAGGGACTAGCGGGGGGGATTGAGCAGTTCTTC. This codes for CASSVQGLAGGIEQFF.

V gene TRBV6-5 combines with J gene TRBJ2-7; 9 positions match TRBD1. The CDR3 is 14 residues long. V was clipped by 2 bases and J by 5 bases; unmatched bases: 4. Germline CDR1 reads MNHEY; CDR2 reads SVGAGI. CDR3 DNA sequence: TGTGCCAGCAGTTACCCCGGGACAGGGAACGAGCAGTACTTC. Its translation: CASSYPGTGNEQYF.

The CDR3 spells CASSLQPGTGGETQYF. CDR3 coding DNA: TGTGCCAGCTCACTCCAGCCCGGGACAGGGGGAGAGACCCAGTACTTC. The genes are TRBV18 and TRBJ2-5; the match to TRBD1 covers 11 bases. CDR1 and CDR2 from the germline V gene are KGHSH and LQKENI. The V segment lost 4 bases and the J segment 4 bases; nucleotides outside the gene matches: 8. This CDR3 comprises 16 residues.

CDR3 in DNA: TGTGCCAGTAGTACCCGACTAGCGGGGGGGAACTACAATGAGCAGTTCTTC. Translation: CASSTRLAGGNYNEQFF. The chain joins TRBV19 to TRBJ2-1; TRBD2 agrees at 14 bases. Germline CDR1 reads LNHDA; CDR2 reads SQIVND (reference sequence). This CDR3 is built from 17 residues. The trim removed 4 bases at V and 3 bases at J, leaving 5 bases unmatched.

In its sample, this clone was seen once. The chain is built from TRBV13 and TRBJ2-3; weak D call: TRBD2 (5 bases). The CDR3 is 15 amino acids. Per the germline V gene, CDR1 is PRHDT and CDR2 is FYEKMQ (reference sequence). V was cut by 4 bases and J by 2 bases, with 13 bases left in between. The DNA of the CDR3 is TGTGCCAGCAGCTACCCCGGGGAACCCACAGATACGCAGTATTTT. Translating it yields CASSYPGEPTDTQYF. Looking up the rest from reference TRBV13 and TRBJ2-3 gives the full variable domain: AAGVIQSPRHLIKEKRETATLKCYPIPRHDTVYWYQQGPGQDPQFLISFYEKMQSDKGSIPDRFSAQQFSDYHSELNMSSLELGDSALYFCASSYPGEPTDTQYFGPGTRLTVL.

This chain uses TRBV5-1 with TRBJ2-7; 8 bases align to TRBD1. After removal of 0 bases from V and 12 bases from J, the junction contained 20 bases not matched to a gene. Germline V gives CDR1 SGHRS, CDR2 YFSETQ. The CDR3 length is 17 residues. Here the CDR3 DNA reads TGCGCCAGCAGCTTGGATGGACAGGGCCCACCATGGCCGAAGCTGTACTTC. The encoded protein is CASSLDGQGPPWPKLYF.

The chain couples TRBV18 to TRBJ1-2, with D unresolved. Trimming took off 2 bases at V and 4 bases at J, with 5 bases between the two ends. This CDR3 has 12 amino acids. Germline CDR1 is KGHSH and CDR2 is LQKENI. The CDR3 is CASSPSSYGYTF. The CDR3 DNA sequence: TGTGCCAGCTCACCATCCAGCTATGGCTACACCTTC.

The chain links TRBV13 to TRBJ2-1; D possibly corresponds to TRBD2 (6 bases). Germline V gene data show CDR1 as PRHDT and CDR2 as FYEKMQ (reference sequence). Trimming left V 5 bases short and J 5 bases short, with 19 bases between. The CDR3 runs 16 residues. In DNA, the CDR3 is TGTGCCAGCAGCAATGACATCGGGACTGGGGACAATGAGCAGTTCTTC. Translation: CASSNDIGTGDNEQFF.

The chain joins TRBV19 to TRBJ2-1; a possible D gene is TRBD2 (5 bases). Germline V CDR1 and CDR2: LNHDA, SQIVND (reference sequence). V lost 3 bases, J lost 0 bases, and 6 bases lay in between. The CDR3 contains 14 residues. The CDR3 nucleotides are TGTGCCAGTAGTATTGACTACTCCTACAATGAGCAGTTCTTC. Its translation is CASSIDYSYNEQFF.

The chain links TRBV7-9 to TRBJ2-7; TRBD1 aligns across 10 bases. The V segment lost 4 bases and the J segment 4 bases; nucleotides outside the gene matches: 4. Looked up from germline, CDR1 is SEHNR and CDR2 is FQNEAQ (reference sequence). The CDR3 consists of 14 residues. The CDR3: CASSSGQGGYEQYF. Here the CDR3 DNA reads TGTGCCAGCAGCTCAGGACAGGGGGGGTACGAGCAGTACTTC.

J is TRBJ2-3 and V is TRBV6-6; D is possibly TRBD1 (5 bases). The CDR3 loop spans 13 amino acids. Trimming shortened V by 7 bases and J by 2 bases, and 10 bases separated the two germline ends. Per the germline V gene, CDR1 is MNHNY and CDR2 is SVGAGI (reference sequence). The CDR3 loop is CASTDSNTDTQYF. Here the CDR3 DNA reads TGTGCCAGCACCGACAGTAACACAGATACGCAGTATTTT.

In this sample, this clone turned up a few times. V usage is TRBV9 and J usage is TRBJ1-1; the D gene is possibly TRBD1 (6 bases). The length of the CDR3 is 14 residues. Trimming removed 3 bases at V and 0 bases at J, with 9 bases between. CDR1 is SGDLS and CDR2 is YYNGEE in the germline V gene. CDR3 amino acids: CASSEQGLNTEAFF. CDR3 in DNA: TGTGCCAGCAGCGAACAGGGACTGAACACTGAAGCTTTCTTT.

Notes on this clone: The identical CDR3 is also encoded by other nucleotide sequences in the sample. The rearrangement joins TRBV6-5 to TRBJ2-1; unclear D gene. Germline CDR1 MNHEY, CDR2 SVGAGI. This CDR3 spans 15 amino acids. The V end lost 0 bases, the J end lost 4 bases, and 10 bases lay between the germline ends. The CDR3 sequence is CASSYSAGGYNEQFF. DNA of the CDR3: TGTGCCAGCAGTTACTCGGCAGGTGGATACAATGAGCAGTTCTTC.

The rearrangement uses TRBV2 and TRBJ2-3; D call uncertain. CDR1 is SNHLY and CDR2 is FYNNEI in the germline V gene. CDR3 length: 13 residues. V was cut by 6 bases and J by 4 bases, with 11 bases left in between. The CDR3 reads CASSLRLADTQYF. The CDR3, as DNA: TGTGCCAGCAGCCTTCGACTGGCAGATACGCAGTATTTT.

This sequence joins TRBV7-8 and TRBJ1-4, with D maybe TRBD1 (5 bases). V dropped 4 bases and J dropped 6 bases, with 18 bases sitting between them. Germline CDR1 SGHVS, CDR2 FQNEAQ. The length of the CDR3 is 16 residues. The CDR3 protein is CASSYREMQGDEKLFF. The CDR3 bases are TGTGCCAGCAGCTACCGCGAGATGCAGGGTGATGAAAAACTGTTTTTT.

The J gene is TRBJ1-6, the V gene TRBV27, with 8 bases aligning to TRBD1. This CDR3 is built from 16 residues. V trimming: 2 bases; J trimming: 10 bases; junction bases outside the gene matches: 10. Germline CDR1 and CDR2: MNHEY and SMNVEV (reference sequence). DNA of the CDR3: TGTGCCAGCAGTTTAATTCCCGGGACAGGACTATCACCCCTCCACTTT. This translates into CASSLIPGTGLSPLHF.

This chain links TRBV7-6 with TRBJ1-6; 7 nucleotides line up with TRBD1. The ends lost 5 bases at V and 7 bases at J; junction bases unmatched: 14. CDR1 SGHVS and CDR2 FNYEAQ come from the germline V gene. The CDR3 has 17 residues. CDR3 DNA: TGTGCCAGCAGCGACACCGCGGCACAGGGGAGCAATTCACCCCTCCACTTT. This translates into CASSDTAAQGSNSPLHF.

Ten or more counts support this clone. This rearrangement joins TRBV7-2 to TRBJ2-5; a weak D match, TRBD2 (6 bases). Germline CDR1 reads SGHTA; CDR2 reads FQGNSA. CDR3 length: 13 amino acids. The V gene lost 6 bases and the J gene lost 5 bases, with 13 bases spanning the gap. In DNA form, the CDR3 reads TGTGCCAGCAGTCTGGATCTAGCGGAGACCCAGTACTTC. Protein product: CASSLDLAETQYF.

The CDR3 sequence is CASSFSLNTGELFF. CDR3 bases: TGCGCCAGCAGCTTTAGCTTGAACACCGGGGAGCTGTTTTTT. J is TRBJ2-2 and V is TRBV5-1; D is uncertain. CDR1 is SGHRS and CDR2 is YFSETQ in the germline V gene. Trimming removed 2 bases from V and 1 base from J, with 6 bases in between. The CDR3 covers 14 residues. Drawing the rest from reference TRBV5-1 and TRBJ2-2, the complete variable domain is KAGVTQTPRYLIKTRGQQVTLSCSPISGHRSVSWYQQTPGQGLQFLFEYFSETQRNKGNFPGRFSGRQFSNSRSEMNVSTLELGDSALYLCASSFSLNTGELFFGEGSRLTVL.

J is TRBJ2-3 and V is TRBV27, with 8 bases lining up with TRBD2. The germline V gene has CDR1 MNHEY and CDR2 SMNVEV (reference sequence). The CDR3 spans 16 residues. J lost 1 base, V lost 5 bases, and 8 bases had no gene match. Here the CDR3 reads CASSPWLSGGTDTQYF. DNA for the CDR3: TGTGCCAGCAGTCCATGGCTTAGCGGGGGCACAGATACGCAGTATTTT.

This sequence joins TRBV4-1 and TRBJ1-2; D not resolved. This CDR3 contains 15 residues. CDR1 and CDR2 from the germline V gene are MGHRA and YSYEKL. V was pared by 0 bases and J by 1 base, with 9 bases between. DNA for the CDR3: TGCGCCAGCAGCCAAGATTCCGGGTATAACTATGGCTACACCTTC. This encodes CASSQDSGYNYGYTF.

The genes are TRBV25-1 and TRBJ2-3; 12 nucleotides agree with TRBD2. The germline V gene has CDR1 MGHDK and CDR2 SYGVNS. Trimming took 2 bases from V and 4 from J; bases not matched to a gene: 7. CDR3 length equals 17 residues. The CDR3 DNA reads as TGTGCCAGCAGTGAAGGAGGACTAGCGGGGTTTGCAGATACGCAGTATTTT. This translates into CASSEGGLAGFADTQYF.

The chain has TRBV18 and TRBJ1-6, with 8 bases that match TRBD1. The CDR3 is 18 residues long. From germline, CDR1 is KGHSH and CDR2 LQKENI. V was pared by 3 bases and J by 10 bases, with 17 bases of the junction left unmatched. The CDR3 bases are TGTGCCAGCTCACCGCTAGGGACAGGTGGCCTGAGAGACTCACCCCTCCACTTT. Its translation: CASSPLGTGGLRDSPLHF.

The CDR3 DNA reads TGTGCCTGGGGGGAGGGGGATACGCAGTATTTT. This sequence encodes CAWGEGDTQYF. This rearrangement joins TRBV30 to TRBJ2-3; 7 positions match TRBD2. Germline V CDR1 and CDR2: GTSNPN, SVGIG (reference sequence). There are 11 residues in the CDR3. Trimming removed 5 bases from V and 6 bases from J; junction bases left unmatched: 2.

This chain joins TRBV14 and TRBJ1-1; 7 nucleotides align to TRBD1. The CDR3 contains 17 residues. Looked up from germline, CDR1 is SGHDN and CDR2 is FVKESK. J was trimmed by 3 bases and V by 4 bases; bases with no gene match: 14. CDR3 DNA: TGTGCCAGCAGCCCTCGTCGTGGACAGGCAAAAGACACTGAAGCTTTCTTT. Protein: CASSPRRGQAKDTEAFF. Using reference TRBV14 and TRBJ1-1 for the parts outside the CDR3, the full variable domain is EAGVTQFPSHSVIEKGQTVTLRCDPISGHDNLYWYRRVMGKEIKFLLHFVKESKQDESGMPNNRFLAERTGGTYSTLKVQPAELEDSGVYFCASSPRRGQAKDTEAFFGQGTRLTVV.

This clone was detected a few times. The genes are TRBV7-2 and TRBJ1-1, with D maybe TRBD1 (5 bases). The V gene lost 6 bases and the J gene lost 1 base, with 12 bases spanning the gap. The CDR3 extends over 14 amino acids. From germline, CDR1 is SGHTA and CDR2 FQGNSA. The CDR3: CASREGARNTEAFF. The CDR3 DNA is TGTGCCAGCAGAGAAGGGGCCCGGAACACTGAAGCTTTCTTT.